The rows below give T cell receptor beta chains drawn from one sample of a study of Graves' ophthalmopathy and Graves' hyperthyroidism. From the multiplex PCR reads, TCRdb called clonotypes with MiXCR, one entry per CDR3 protein. Of hundreds of thousands of distinct CDR3 sequences detected, roughly 39% appear once; the ten largest clones hold 3% to 4%. Material for sequencing was peripheral blood. These receptors were taken from an adult man with Graves' ophthalmopathy. Each CDR3 is given with its conserved first and last residue. Each record gives: D gene, clone size, V gene, J gene, CDR3 length, CDR3 DNA, CDR3 protein. A D gene is named only where the DNA matches it firmly. Some rows mark clone size as missing; the rest say once, few, many or name a class of expanded clone.

D: TRBD2
size: NA
V: TRBV15
J: TRBJ2-7
length: 15
DNA: TGTGCCACCAGCAGAGGACCGGGGGGTTCCTACGAGCAGTACTTC
CDR3: CATSRGPGGSYEQYF

D: NA
size: few
V: TRBV5-1
J: TRBJ2-7
length: 14
DNA: TGCGCCAGCAGTTCCCCCGGGGTCGCCTACGAGCAGTACTTC
CDR3: CASSSPGVAYEQYF

D: NA
size: NA
V: TRBV25-1
J: TRBJ1-2
length: 14
DNA: TGTGCCAGCAGTGAATCGGGCAGACACTATGGCTACACCTTC
CDR3: CASSESGRHYGYTF

D: TRBD1
size: many
V: TRBV7-9
J: TRBJ1-5
length: 15
DNA: TGTGCCAGCAGCGAGGGGACAGGGAGGAATCAGCCCCAGCATTTT
CDR3: CASSEGTGRNQPQHF

D: TRBD1
size: NA
V: TRBV4-1
J: TRBJ2-7
length: 17
DNA: TGCGCCAGCAGCCACGGGAAGTGGAGGACAGGGGCCTACGAGCAGTACTTC
CDR3: CASSHGKWRTGAYEQYF

D: NA
size: many
V: TRBV2
J: TRBJ2-2
length: 15
DNA: TGTGCCAGCAGTGAGCGGTCGGACGGTCGTGGGGAGCTGTTTTTT
CDR3: CASSERSDGRGELFF

D: TRBD1
size: NA
V: TRBV19
J: TRBJ2-7
length: 16
DNA: TGTGCCAGCAGGCCCGGACAGGGGGCAATTCGCTACGGGCAGTACTTC
CDR3: CASRPGQGAIRYGQYF

D: TRBD1
size: many
V: TRBV6-1
J: TRBJ1-5
length: 14
DNA: TGTGCCAGCAGACGGGACAGCCGCAATCAGCCCCAGCATTTT
CDR3: CASRRDSRNQPQHF

D: TRBD1
size: many
V: TRBV19
J: TRBJ1-2
length: 16
DNA: TGTGCCAGTAGTATACCCGGGTCGACAGGGAACTATGGCTACACCTTC
CDR3: CASSIPGSTGNYGYTF

D: NA
size: many
V: TRBV12-3/TRBV12-4
J: TRBJ2-6
length: 13
DNA: TGTGCCAGTTTCAGTTTCGGGACCAACGTCCTGACTTTC
CDR3: CASFSFGTNVLTF

D: NA
size: many
V: TRBV15
J: TRBJ2-5
length: 16
DNA: TGTGCCACCAGCAGAGATCGTGGGGCGGGCCAAGAGACCCAGTACTTC
CDR3: CATSRDRGAGQETQYF

D: TRBD2
size: NA
V: TRBV4-1
J: TRBJ2-7
length: 15
DNA: TGCGCCAGCAGCTCTCAAGGGCGGGGGGAATACGAGCAGTACTTC
CDR3: CASSSQGRGEYEQYF

D: NA
size: NA
V: TRBV29-1
J: TRBJ2-7
length: 12
DNA: TGCAGCTTGGAGGCCACCTCCTACGAGCAGTACTTC
CDR3: CSLEATSYEQYF

D: NA
size: NA
V: TRBV5-1
J: TRBJ2-5
length: 14
DNA: TGCGCCAGCAGCTCTACCGGGTACCAAGAGACCCAGTACTTC
CDR3: CASSSTGYQETQYF

D: NA
size: once
V: TRBV25-1
J: TRBJ1-2
length: 13
DNA: TGTGCCAGCAGTGAGGATCGAACCCATGGCTACACCTTC
CDR3: CASSEDRTHGYTF

D: NA
size: few
V: TRBV7-9
J: TRBJ2-1
length: 10
DNA: TGTGCCAGCAGCTTCTCCCCGCAGTTCTTC
CDR3: CASSFSPQFF

D: TRBD1
size: many
V: TRBV12-3/TRBV12-4
J: TRBJ2-7
length: 15
DNA: TGTGCCAGCAGTTCCCGGGACAGCCAGACCTACGAGCAGTACTTC
CDR3: CASSSRDSQTYEQYF

D: TRBD1
size: NA
V: TRBV4-1
J: TRBJ1-1
length: 14
DNA: TGCGCCAGCAGCCTAAGACAGGGAGGGACTGAAGCTTTCTTT
CDR3: CASSLRQGGTEAFF

D: NA
size: few
V: TRBV5-6
J: TRBJ1-5
length: 17
DNA: TGTGCCAGCAGCTTGGGATGGGGAGGCCCCGGCAATCAGCCCCAGCATTTT
CDR3: CASSLGWGGPGNQPQHF

D: NA
size: NA
V: TRBV7-6
J: TRBJ1-6
length: 15
DNA: TGTGCCAGCAGGGCAGACACCCTGATGAATTCACCCCTCCACTTT
CDR3: CASRADTLMNSPLHF

D: NA
size: few
V: TRBV9
J: TRBJ1-6
length: 15
DNA: TGTGCCAGCAGCCAAGCTGGAGGGAAACGTTCACCCCTCCACTTT
CDR3: CASSQAGGKRSPLHF

D: NA
size: NA
V: TRBV29-1
J: TRBJ1-2
length: 12
DNA: TGCAGCGTTGCCCCTAGCGGGGATGGCTACACCTTC
CDR3: CSVAPSGDGYTF

D: NA
size: many
V: TRBV27
J: TRBJ1-6
length: 13
DNA: TGTGCCAGCAGTTTCTCGGATGTGTCACCCCTCCACTTT
CDR3: CASSFSDVSPLHF

D: TRBD2
size: NA
V: TRBV7-2
J: TRBJ2-7
length: 16
DNA: TGTGCCAGCAGCTATACCCCTGGCGGGAGCAACTACGAGCAGTACTTC
CDR3: CASSYTPGGSNYEQYF

D: TRBD1
size: NA
V: TRBV19
J: TRBJ2-7
length: 15
DNA: TGTGCCAGTAGTAAAGGGACAGGGGGACTATACGAGCAGTACTTC
CDR3: CASSKGTGGLYEQYF

D: NA
size: many
V: TRBV6-5
J: TRBJ2-5
length: 13
DNA: TGTGCCAGCAGTCCCCCAGGGTTAGAGACCCAGTACTTC
CDR3: CASSPPGLETQYF

D: NA
size: many
V: TRBV10-3
J: TRBJ1-4
length: 14
DNA: TGTGCCATTGGCCCCGGGACACAGGATGAAAAACTGTTTTTT
CDR3: CAIGPGTQDEKLFF

D: NA
size: many
V: TRBV10-2
J: TRBJ2-7
length: 15
DNA: TGCGCCAGCAGTGAGTCGATAGGGCGCCTGCATTGGCAGTACTTC
CDR3: CASSESIGRLHWQYF

D: NA
size: few
V: TRBV6-1
J: TRBJ2-5
length: 14
DNA: TGTGCCAGCACCCTGAGGGGGGTGGGAGAGACCCAGTACTTC
CDR3: CASTLRGVGETQYF

D: NA
size: NA
V: TRBV10-3
J: TRBJ2-5
length: 15
DNA: TGTGCCATCAGCTCCACGGCCTGGAACCAAGAGACCCAGTACTTC
CDR3: CAISSTAWNQETQYF

D: NA
size: many
V: TRBV5-1
J: TRBJ1-2
length: 15
DNA: TGCGCCAGCAGCCCCTCCGGGGCAGGGAGTGGAGGCTACACCTTC
CDR3: CASSPSGAGSGGYTF

D: NA
size: once
V: TRBV15
J: TRBJ1-4
length: 17
DNA: TGTGCCACCAGCAGATACAAGGGGCGTTCAACTAATGAAAAACTGTTTTTT
CDR3: CATSRYKGRSTNEKLFF

D: NA
size: NA
V: TRBV7-3
J: TRBJ2-7
length: 16
DNA: TGTGCCAGCAGCCCGCCTTCGAGGGGGGGTGTAGGCGAGCAGTACTTC
CDR3: CASSPPSRGGVGEQYF

D: TRBD1
size: many
V: TRBV2
J: TRBJ2-2
length: 17
DNA: TGTGCCAGCGGCAACTTCGGGACAGGGAGAGGCACCGGGGAGCTGTTTTTT
CDR3: CASGNFGTGRGTGELFF

D: NA
size: NA
V: TRBV24-1
J: TRBJ1-5
length: 16
DNA: TGTGCCACCAGTGATCGACCCGGGACGAGCAATCAGCCCCAGCATTTT
CDR3: CATSDRPGTSNQPQHF

D: NA
size: many
V: TRBV20-1
J: TRBJ1-4
length: 14
DNA: TGCAGTGCCTTAACCCTCGGAGGGGGTGAAAAACTGTTTTTT
CDR3: CSALTLGGGEKLFF

D: TRBD1
size: many
V: TRBV7-8
J: TRBJ1-5
length: 15
DNA: TGTGCCAGCAGCATTACAGGGGGCGCGTTACAGCCCCAGCATTTT
CDR3: CASSITGGALQPQHF

D: NA
size: NA
V: TRBV6-5
J: TRBJ1-5
length: 15
DNA: TGTGCCAGCAGTTACTCCGACGGCCACAATCAGCCCCAGCATTTT
CDR3: CASSYSDGHNQPQHF

D: TRBD1
size: NA
V: TRBV7-9
J: TRBJ2-2
length: 17
DNA: TGTGCCAGCAGCGATAGAACCGGGACAGGGGGCTACGGGGAGCTGTTTTTT
CDR3: CASSDRTGTGGYGELFF

D: TRBD1
size: many
V: TRBV19
J: TRBJ2-7
length: 13
DNA: TGTGCCAGTAGTGTCGACGACAGGGACGAGCAGTACTTC
CDR3: CASSVDDRDEQYF

D: NA
size: once
V: TRBV2
J: TRBJ2-1
length: 13
DNA: TGTGCCAGCAGTGAGGAGGACTGGAGCGGGCAGTTCTTC
CDR3: CASSEEDWSGQFF

D: NA
size: NA
V: TRBV29-1
J: TRBJ1-3
length: 13
DNA: TGCAGCGTTGTTTCTGGGGGGCAAAACACCATATATTTT
CDR3: CSVVSGGQNTIYF

D: NA
size: many
V: TRBV12-3/TRBV12-4
J: TRBJ1-4
length: 14
DNA: TGTGCCAGCAGTTTACCCCATACTGGCGGAAAACTGTTTTTT
CDR3: CASSLPHTGGKLFF

D: NA
size: few
V: TRBV15
J: TRBJ2-3
length: 13
DNA: TGTGCCACCTCGCGCGCCAATGGGGATACGCAGTATTTT
CDR3: CATSRANGDTQYF

D: NA
size: NA
V: TRBV7-9
J: TRBJ1-6
length: 14
DNA: TGTGCCAGCAGCCCCGGGACGGAAGTTACACCCCTCCACTTT
CDR3: CASSPGTEVTPLHF

D: TRBD2
size: few
V: TRBV6-1
J: TRBJ2-5
length: 16
DNA: TGTGCCAGCAGTTTAGCGGGAGGGCGCGGAGGGGAGACCCAGTACTTC
CDR3: CASSLAGGRGGETQYF